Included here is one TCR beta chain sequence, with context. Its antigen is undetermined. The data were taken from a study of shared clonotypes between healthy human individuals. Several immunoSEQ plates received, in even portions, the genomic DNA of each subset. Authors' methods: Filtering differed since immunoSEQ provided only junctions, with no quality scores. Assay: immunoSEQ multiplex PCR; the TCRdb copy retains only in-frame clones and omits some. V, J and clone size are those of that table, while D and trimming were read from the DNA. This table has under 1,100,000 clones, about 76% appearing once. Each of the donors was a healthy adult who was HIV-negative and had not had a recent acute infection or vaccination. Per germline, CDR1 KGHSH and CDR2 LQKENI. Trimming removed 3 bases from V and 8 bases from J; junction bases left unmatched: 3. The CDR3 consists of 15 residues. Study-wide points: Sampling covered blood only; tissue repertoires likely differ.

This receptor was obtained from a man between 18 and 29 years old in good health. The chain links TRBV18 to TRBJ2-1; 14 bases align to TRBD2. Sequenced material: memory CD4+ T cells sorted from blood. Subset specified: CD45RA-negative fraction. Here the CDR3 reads CASSPGLAGVDEQFF. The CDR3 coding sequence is TGTGCCAGCTCACCGGGACTAGCGGGAGTAGATGAGCAGTTCTTC.